Listed here are 18 T cell receptor beta chains from one sample, sequenced in a study of shared T cell receptors in the human thymus. Method: immunoSEQ multiplex PCR; TCRdb's copy keeps in-frame clones and lacks some. The table shows around 340,000 clones, with approximately 95% occurring only once. Sequenced input: thymocytes. The receptors were sampled from a human donor.

V gene TRBV11-3 combines with J gene TRBJ2-1, with 8 positions matching TRBD2. The CDR3 runs to 18 residues. The germline V gene has CDR1 SGHNT and CDR2 YENEEA. Trimming at V came to 5 bases and at J to 0 bases, leaving 12 bases not matched to a gene. The CDR3 DNA reads as TGTGCCAGCAGCCCAGCGGAATTGAGCGGGAGCTCCTACAATGAGCAGTTCTTC. Its protein product is CASSPAELSGSSYNEQFF.

This clone was seen a handful of times. The chain is built from TRBV19 and TRBJ2-7, with no clear D. V was cut by 6 bases and J by 2 bases, with 11 bases left in between. The CDR3 totals 13 residues. From germline, CDR1 is LNHDA and CDR2 SQIVND (reference sequence). In DNA form, the CDR3 reads TGTGCCAGTAGCTCTGGGCATCCCTACGAGCAGTACTTC. It codes for CASSSGHPYEQYF.

The chain employs TRBV5-1 and TRBJ2-7; D may match TRBD1 or TRBD2 (5 bases each). The germline V gene encodes CDR1 SGHRS and CDR2 YFSETQ. V was trimmed by 2 bases and J by 6 bases, leaving 6 bases between them. CDR3 length equals 11 residues. CDR3 loop: CASSFGGEQYF. Written as DNA, the CDR3 is TGCGCCAGCAGCTTTGGGGGCGAGCAGTACTTC.

V and J are TRBV18 and TRBJ2-1, with D perhaps TRBD2 (6 bases). Trimming stripped 6 bases from V and 9 bases from J, with 12 bases between. Looked up from germline, CDR1 is KGHSH and CDR2 is LQKENI. There are 12 residues in the CDR3. Written as DNA, the CDR3 is TGTGCCAGCTCCCGAATGGGGGGTGAGCAGTTCTTC. It is translated as CASSRMGGEQFF.

V usage is TRBV7-3 and J usage is TRBJ2-2; 14 bases line up with TRBD2. The CDR3 totals 19 residues. The trim removed 5 bases at V and 3 bases at J, leaving 11 bases unmatched. Looked up from germline, CDR1 is SGHTA and CDR2 is FQGTGA. CDR3 nucleotides: TGTGCCAGCAGCAATTTGCCGGGACTAGCGGGAGTGGACACCGGGGAGCTGTTTTTT. This gives the protein CASSNLPGLAGVDTGELFF.

The rearrangement uses TRBV27 and TRBJ1-1, with a weak D call TRBD1 (6 bases). The ends were cut back, 2 bases at V and 1 base at J, with 11 bases in the middle. Looked up from germline, CDR1 is MNHEY and CDR2 is SMNVEV (reference sequence). The CDR3 has 15 amino acids. The CDR3 DNA follows: TGTGCCAGCAGTTTAGGGGGACACCCGAACACTGAAGCTTTCTTT. Translation: CASSLGGHPNTEAFF.

This chain links TRBV18 with TRBJ2-2, with no clear D. CDR3 size: 15 residues. Between the trimmed V and J ends, which lost 3 bases and 0 bases, there was a span of 8 bases. Per germline, CDR1 KGHSH and CDR2 LQKENI. In DNA form, the CDR3 reads TGTGCCAGCTCACCGGGCAGATCGAACACCGGGGAGCTGTTTTTT. Translated: CASSPGRSNTGELFF.

The CDR3 region has the DNA TGTGCCACCAGCGGAGGGACAGGGTTCTCCTACGAGCAGTACTTC. Its translation: CATSGGTGFSYEQYF. This chain links TRBV15 with TRBJ2-7; the match to TRBD1 covers 9 bases. The CDR3 totals 15 residues. Germline values: CDR1 LNHNV, CDR2 YYDKDF (reference sequence). Trimming cost V 5 bases and J 0 bases; bases outside gene matches: 5.

The chain joins TRBV7-2 to TRBJ1-2; TRBD1 is a possible D gene (5 bases). Germline lookup yields CDR1 SGHTA and CDR2 FQGNSA. Trimming left V 2 bases short and J 7 bases short, with 14 bases between. The CDR3 length is 14 residues. The CDR3 protein is CASSLYSGKGGYTF. CDR3 coding DNA: TGTGCCAGCAGCTTATATTCAGGGAAGGGTGGCTACACCTTC.

The rearrangement joins TRBV18 to TRBJ1-2, with 11 nucleotides matching TRBD1. The germline CDR1 and CDR2 sequences are KGHSH and LQKENI. The CDR3 covers 16 residues. With 3 bases clipped from V and 7 bases from J, the junction kept 10 bases outside the gene matches. CDR3 sequence: CASSPSPGTGGFGYTF. The CDR3 DNA follows: TGTGCCAGCTCACCGTCACCCGGGACAGGGGGATTTGGCTACACCTTC.

V is TRBV7-2 and J is TRBJ2-5, with D perhaps given as TRBD1 or TRBD2 (5 bases each). From germline, CDR1 is SGHTA and CDR2 FQGNSA. This CDR3 has 15 amino acids. Trimming pared 5 bases from V and 2 bases from J, leaving 15 bases between. The CDR3 here is CASSPVGWGQETQYF. DNA for the CDR3: TGTGCCAGCAGCCCGGTAGGGTGGGGGCAAGAGACCCAGTACTTC.

The V gene is TRBV4-1, the J gene TRBJ2-3, with TRBD2 matching over 8 bases. Per germline, CDR1 MGHRA and CDR2 YSYEKL. V shed 1 base, J shed 4 bases, and the junction held 1 base outside the gene matches. The CDR3 runs to 14 residues. In DNA, the CDR3 is TGCGCCAGCAGCCAAGGGGGACTAGCAGATACGCAGTATTTT. It translates to CASSQGGLADTQYF.

This clone was seen a single time. The gene calls are TRBV11-2 and TRBJ1-5; maybe TRBD1 (5 bases). The CDR3 has 17 residues. Germline assignment: CDR1 SGHAT and CDR2 FQNNGV. With 0 bases removed from V and 0 bases from J, the gap between germline ends came to 12 bases. In DNA, the CDR3 is TGTGCCAGCAGCTTAGACCCCCCGGGACGTAGCAATCAGCCCCAGCATTTT. Its translation: CASSLDPPGRSNQPQHF.

The chain carries TRBV30 and TRBJ2-6; TRBD2 might be the D (5 bases). Trimming stripped 0 bases from V and 0 bases from J, with 6 bases between. Germline V gene lookup returns CDR1 GTSNPN and CDR2 SVGIG (reference sequence). The CDR3 totals 15 residues. The chain's CDR3 is CAWSVGSSGANVLTF. Written as DNA, the CDR3 is TGTGCCTGGAGTGTAGGGAGCTCTGGGGCCAACGTCCTGACTTTC. Combining the CDR3 with reference TRBV30 and TRBJ2-6 gives the whole variable domain SQTIHQWPATLVQPVGSPLSLECTVEGTSNPNLYWYRQAAGRGLQLLFYSVGIGQISSEVPQNLSASRPQDRQFILSSKKLLLSDSGFYLCAWSVGSSGANVLTFGAGSRLTVL.

The count of this clone is one. The chain is built from TRBV5-6 and TRBJ2-7; 9 nucleotides agree with TRBD2. V gave up 4 bases and J gave up 6 bases; unmatched junction bases: 11. The CDR3 contains 15 residues. In germline, CDR1 is SGHDT, CDR2 YYEEEE. The DNA for the CDR3 is TGTGCCAGCAGCCTGGCCGTTAGCGGGAGTTTCGAGCAGTACTTC. This gives the protein CASSLAVSGSFEQYF.

The chain combines TRBV7-9 with TRBJ1-1; tentative D call: TRBD1 (5 bases). V dropped 2 bases and J dropped 10 bases, with 29 bases sitting between them. The germline CDR1 and CDR2 sequences are SEHNR and FQNEAQ (reference sequence). The CDR3 spans 18 residues. The CDR3 region has the DNA TGTGCCAGCAGCTTAAAACGATTCCGGGAAAGTCAGGGCCCCGGAGCTTTCTTT. Amino acids: CASSLKRFRESQGPGAFF.

This rearrangement joins TRBV18 to TRBJ2-1; the match to TRBD2 covers 9 bases. Losses at the gene ends were 0 bases for V and 6 bases for J; bases not matched to a gene: 6. CDR1 KGHSH and CDR2 LQKENI come from the germline V gene. The CDR3 covers 16 residues. The CDR3 bases are TGTGCCAGCTCACCACCGATTAGCGGGAGAGGCAATGAGCAGTTCTTC. Amino acids: CASSPPISGRGNEQFF.

V usage is TRBV5-4 and J usage is TRBJ2-7; TRBD1 agrees at 8 bases. In germline, CDR1 is SGHNT, CDR2 YYREEE (reference sequence). V trimming: 1 base; J trimming: 1 base; junction bases outside the gene matches: 1. The CDR3 length is 14 residues. CDR3 sequence: CASSLRQGSYEQYF. The CDR3 bases are TGTGCCAGCAGCTTGCGACAGGGGTCCTACGAGCAGTACTTC.